A single sample is the source of the 22 T cell receptor beta chains below, sequenced in a study of spatial heterogeneity in lung cancer. The time point: sample taken at primary tumor resection. TCRdb called the 5' RACE reads again in MiXCR, with one record for every CDR3 protein. The repertoire holds some 40,000 distinct CDR3 sequences, with 5% to 6.5% as singletons. The source was PBMCs, collected at surgery. These receptors were obtained from a female donor with early-stage non-small cell lung cancer.

This clonotype occurred many times. The V gene is TRBV4-1, the J gene TRBJ1-1; the match to TRBD1 covers 8 bases. The J segment lost 4 bases and the V segment lost 6 bases, leaving 4 bases of the junction unmatched. The germline gives CDR1 MGHRA, CDR2 YSYEKL. The CDR3 is 13 residues long. The CDR3 protein is CASREQGVTEAFF. The CDR3 nucleotides read TGCGCCAGCAGAGAACAGGGGGTCACTGAAGCTTTCTTT.

The sample holds a few counts of this clonotype. The chain carries TRBV5-1 and TRBJ2-5; D uncertain. CDR3 length: 13 amino acids. CDR1 is SGHRS and CDR2 is YFSETQ in the germline V gene. Trimming removed 1 base at V and 4 bases at J, with 8 bases between. The CDR3 reads CASSLRPRETQYF. The CDR3 DNA follows: TGCGCCAGCAGCTTGCGGCCTCGAGAGACCCAGTACTTC. The whole variable domain, filled in from reference TRBV5-1 and TRBJ2-5, reads KAGVTQTPRYLIKTRGQQVTLSCSPISGHRSVSWYQQTPGQGLQFLFEYFSETQRNKGNFPGRFSGRQFSNSRSEMNVSTLELGDSALYLCASSLRPRETQYFGPGTRLLVL.

The V and J genes are TRBV18 and TRBJ1-2, with D perhaps matching TRBD1 (6 bases). Per the germline V gene, CDR1 is KGHSH and CDR2 is LQKENI. Trimming took 0 bases from V and 2 from J, leaving 13 bases between them. The CDR3 has 16 residues. CDR3 region: CASSPPSQGQNYGYTF. In DNA form, the CDR3 reads TGTGCCAGCTCACCACCGTCACAGGGCCAAAACTATGGCTACACCTTC.

This clonotype was counted ten times or more. This sequence joins TRBV11-3 and TRBJ2-5, with 10 bases lining up with TRBD1. The germline V gene has CDR1 SGHNT and CDR2 YENEEA. V gave up 6 bases and J gave up 2 bases; unmatched junction bases: 6. There are 15 residues in the CDR3. The CDR3 nucleotides read TGTGCCAGCAGTCGGGACAGGGGATCGCAAGAGACCCAGTACTTC. This translates into CASSRDRGSQETQYF.

This clonotype was recorded many times. V usage is TRBV7-9 and J usage is TRBJ1-1, with unresolved D. The V gene lost 3 bases and the J gene lost 0 bases, with 8 bases spanning the gap. The germline gives CDR1 SEHNR, CDR2 FQNEAQ (reference sequence). The CDR3 sequence is 14 residues long. The CDR3 sequence is CASSLGQLNTEAFF. The CDR3 region has the DNA TGTGCCAGCAGCTTGGGTCAGCTGAACACTGAAGCTTTCTTT.

J is TRBJ1-3 and V is TRBV7-9; D unresolved. CDR1 is SEHNR, CDR2 FQNEAQ, per germline (reference sequence). V lost 5 bases and J lost 2, with 7 bases in between. CDR3 length: 13 residues. CDR3 bases: TGTGCCAGCAGCGCGCGCGCTGGAAACACCATATATTTT. This translates into CASSARAGNTIYF.

This clonotype was seen repeatedly, ten times or more. The chain is built from TRBV27 and TRBJ1-3; D unclear. CDR1 is MNHEY, CDR2 SMNVEV, per germline (reference sequence). The CDR3 runs 15 residues. V was clipped by 6 bases and J by 0 bases, with 12 bases between them. The CDR3: CASRPSFLSGNTIYF. As DNA, the CDR3 is TGTGCCAGCAGACCATCATTCCTCTCTGGAAACACCATATATTTT.

This clonotype was picked up many times. This chain joins TRBV4-2 and TRBJ1-1; no clear D gene. This CDR3 region has 14 residues. Trimming took 0 bases from V and 4 from J, leaving 9 bases between them. In germline, CDR1 is LGHNA, CDR2 YNFKEQ. The CDR3 DNA reads as TGTGCCAGCAGCCAAGATAGGGTGAGCACTGAAGCTTTCTTT. It is translated as CASSQDRVSTEAFF.

This sequence joins TRBV5-1 and TRBJ2-3; D remains ambiguous. Germline V gene sequence: CDR1 SGHRS, CDR2 YFSETQ. The CDR3 loop spans 15 amino acids. With 0 bases removed from V and 3 bases from J, the gap between germline ends came to 11 bases. The DNA of the CDR3 is TGCGCCAGCAGCTTGGTCGGCGGCGAGACAGATACGCAGTATTTT. This gives the protein CASSLVGGETDTQYF.

This chain joins TRBV6-1 and TRBJ2-5; 9 bases fit TRBD2. The CDR3 has 18 amino acids. V dropped 5 bases and J dropped 4; count of bases not matched to a gene: 17. Germline V gene sequence: CDR1 MNHNS, CDR2 SASEGT. This chain's CDR3 is CASSLTSPIAGGRETQYF. CDR3 coding DNA: TGTGCCAGCAGTCTGACTTCCCCCATCGCGGGGGGGCGAGAGACCCAGTACTTC.

This clonotype was picked up many times. The rearrangement joins TRBV12-5 to TRBJ2-5; 8 nucleotides align to TRBD2. This CDR3 contains 14 residues. The ends lost 5 bases at V and 5 bases at J; junction bases unmatched: 7. CDR1 and CDR2 (germline): LGHNT, FRNRAP. The CDR3 is CASGLREGKETQYF. CDR3 bases: TGTGCTAGTGGTCTTCGGGAGGGGAAGGAGACCCAGTACTTC.

This clonotype was counted many times. This rearrangement joins TRBV11-3 to TRBJ2-3; 9 bases align to TRBD2. The CDR3 runs to 15 residues. V lost 5 bases to trimming and J lost 1 base; unmatched junction nucleotides: 4. CDR1 and CDR2 from the germline V gene are SGHNT and YENEEA. The CDR3 here is CASSGRLAGTDTQYF. The DNA of the CDR3 is TGTGCCAGCAGCGGCCGACTAGCGGGCACAGATACGCAGTATTTT.

The chain uses TRBV11-1 and TRBJ2-1; maybe TRBD2 (6 bases). Per the germline V gene, CDR1 is SGHAT and CDR2 is FQDESV (reference sequence). CDR3 length: 17 residues. The V end lost 5 bases, the J end lost 8 bases, and 25 bases lay between the germline ends. CDR3 residues: CASSPDFLFGGEDEQFF. The DNA for the CDR3 is TGTGCCAGCAGCCCCGATTTCCTTTTCGGCGGGGAAGATGAGCAGTTCTTC.

Concerning this clonotype itself: A single base separates this from a much larger clone, so it may be a read error. This chain links TRBV27 with TRBJ2-7, with TRBD1 as a possible D gene (7 bases). This CDR3 spans 15 amino acids. Germline CDR1 is MNHEY and CDR2 is SMNVEV (reference sequence). In nucleotides, the CDR3 is TGTGCCAGCAGTCCCGGCGGAGGGGGCTCCTACGAGCAGTGCTTC. This encodes CASSPGGGGSYEQCF.

This clonotype was detected many times. The genes are TRBV11-2 and TRBJ1-1, with a weak D call TRBD1 (6 bases). Per germline, CDR1 SGHAT and CDR2 FQNNGV. The CDR3 has 16 amino acids. The V gene lost 6 bases and the J gene lost 1 base, with 18 bases spanning the gap. CDR3 sequence: CASRSLRGPGNTEAFF. As DNA, the CDR3 is TGTGCCAGCAGATCACTCAGGGGCCCGGGGAACACTGAAGCTTTCTTT.

This clonotype has at least ten counts. The chain combines TRBV7-9 with TRBJ1-5; weak D call: TRBD1 (5 bases). The CDR3 contains 15 residues. Trimming cost V 0 bases and J 0 bases, with 6 bases left between them. The germline CDR1 and CDR2 sequences are SEHNR and FQNEAQ (reference sequence). CDR3 coding DNA: TGTGCCAGCAGCTTAGCAGGGGATAGCAATCAGCCCCAGCATTTT. Protein product: CASSLAGDSNQPQHF.

This clonotype is medium-sized within its sample. The V and J genes are TRBV29-1 and TRBJ1-1; D is uncertain. Germline V lookup: CDR1 SQVTM, CDR2 ANQGSEA. Trimming took off 0 bases at V and 4 bases at J, with 12 bases between the two ends. The CDR3 runs 14 residues. The chain's CDR3 is CSVEDRAVTTEAFF. CDR3 bases: TGCAGCGTTGAAGATCGGGCAGTGACCACTGAAGCTTTCTTT.

This clonotype was seen repeatedly, ten times or more. The rearrangement joins TRBV12-3 or TRBV12-4 to TRBJ1-2; a possible D gene is TRBD1 (5 bases). The V and J ends lost 0 bases and 12 bases respectively, with 11 bases between them. The CDR3 is made up of 12 amino acids. This CDR3 is CASSLARRGNTF. CDR3 sequence (DNA): TGTGCCAGCAGTTTAGCACGAAGGGGTAACACCTTC.

This clonotype came up many times. The V gene is TRBV15, the J gene TRBJ2-7; possible D gene TRBD1, 5 bases. The V end lost 0 bases, the J end lost 7 bases, and 7 bases lay between the germline ends. From germline, CDR1 is LNHNV and CDR2 YYDKDF (reference sequence). This CDR3 is 12 amino acids long. The CDR3 region is CATSRETEEQYF. DNA for the CDR3: TGTGCCACCAGCAGAGAGACAGAGGAGCAGTACTTC. The variable domain in full, with the rest retrieved from reference TRBV15 and TRBJ2-7, is DAMVIQNPRYQVTQFGKPVTLSCSQTLNHNVMYWYQQKSSQAPKLLFHYYDKDFNNEADTPDNFQSRRPNTSFCFLDIRSPGLGDTAMYLCATSRETEEQYFGPGTRLTVT.

This clonotype showed up just a few times. The chain links TRBV28 to TRBJ1-5; no definite D call. Germline lookup yields CDR1 MDHEN and CDR2 SYDVKM. The CDR3 consists of 12 residues. Trimming removed 8 bases from V and 8 bases from J, with 13 bases in between. The CDR3: CASCETYKPQHF. As DNA, the CDR3 is TGTGCCAGCTGTGAAACCTACAAGCCCCAGCATTTT.

This clonotype was seen repeatedly, ten times or more. The rearrangement links TRBV5-1 to TRBJ1-2; the D gene is possibly TRBD1 (6 bases). Germline CDR1 reads SGHRS; CDR2 reads YFSETQ. This CDR3 spans 15 amino acids. V was trimmed by 4 bases and J by 5 bases, leaving 18 bases between them. DNA of the CDR3: TGCGCCAGCAGCACACTGACAGGTCCCGGATATGGCTACACCTTC. Amino acids: CASSTLTGPGYGYTF.

This clonotype occurred many times. V usage is TRBV7-3 and J usage is TRBJ2-7; 7 bases are a match to TRBD1. Germline V gene lookup returns CDR1 SGHTA and CDR2 FQGTGA. This CDR3 has 12 residues. Trimming cost V 4 bases and J 4 bases; bases outside gene matches: 1. For the CDR3, the DNA is TGTGCCAGCAGCTGGACAGGTTACGAGCAGTACTTC. Protein product: CASSWTGYEQYF.